The source of this T cell receptor (beta chain) is a study of shared clonotypes between healthy human individuals. Germline CDR1 and CDR2: GTSNPN and SVGIG (reference sequence). This CDR3 spans 15 amino acids. The ends were cut back, 0 bases at V and 4 bases at J, with 10 bases in the middle. Some clones are missing from TCRdb's copy, which holds only in-frame ones; the method was immunoSEQ multiplex PCR. Of some 650,000 clones detected, almost 97% appear once; the ten largest clones hold around 0.058%. Sequenced sample: naive CD4+ T cells sorted from blood. Subset given: CD45RA+ positively selected. V is TRBV30 and J is TRBJ2-6; perhaps TRBD1 as D (6 bases). This TCR derives from a woman aged 25 to 39 in good health. CDR3 amino acids: CAWSVKGTGANVLTF. CDR3 DNA: TGTGCCTGGAGTGTCAAAGGGACAGGGGCCAACGTCCTGACTTTC.